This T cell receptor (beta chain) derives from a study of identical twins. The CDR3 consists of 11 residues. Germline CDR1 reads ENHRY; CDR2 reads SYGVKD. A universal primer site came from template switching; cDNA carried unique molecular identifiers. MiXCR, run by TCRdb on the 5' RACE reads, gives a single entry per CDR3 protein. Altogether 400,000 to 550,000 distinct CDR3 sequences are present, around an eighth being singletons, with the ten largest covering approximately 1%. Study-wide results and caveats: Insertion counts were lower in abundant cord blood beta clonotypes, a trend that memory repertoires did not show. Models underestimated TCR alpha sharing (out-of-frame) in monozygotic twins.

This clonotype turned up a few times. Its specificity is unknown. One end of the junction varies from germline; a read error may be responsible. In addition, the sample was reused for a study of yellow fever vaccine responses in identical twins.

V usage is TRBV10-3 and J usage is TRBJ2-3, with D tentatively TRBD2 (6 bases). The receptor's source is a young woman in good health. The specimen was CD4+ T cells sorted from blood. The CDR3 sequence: CAALGLERVDF. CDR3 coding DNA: TGTGCCGCGCTAGGACTGGAGCGGGTTGATTTT.